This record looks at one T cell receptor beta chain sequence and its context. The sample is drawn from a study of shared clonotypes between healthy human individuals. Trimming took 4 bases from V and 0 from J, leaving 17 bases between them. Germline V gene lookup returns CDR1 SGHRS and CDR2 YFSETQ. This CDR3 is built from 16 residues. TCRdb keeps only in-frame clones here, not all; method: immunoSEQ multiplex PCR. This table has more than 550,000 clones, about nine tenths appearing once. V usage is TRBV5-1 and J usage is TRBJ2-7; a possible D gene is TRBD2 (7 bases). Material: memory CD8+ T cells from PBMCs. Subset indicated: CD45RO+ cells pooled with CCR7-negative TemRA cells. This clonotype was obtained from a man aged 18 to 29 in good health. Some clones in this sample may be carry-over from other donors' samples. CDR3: CASSQGRGYSSYEQYF. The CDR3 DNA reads TGCGCCAGCAGCCAGGGGAGGGGCTATAGCTCCTACGAGCAGTACTTC.